The TCR beta chain under discussion was sequenced for a study of blood T cell repertoires in COVID-19. Study-level information: The United States, Italy and Spain were the sources of the acute and convalescent COVID-19 samples.

The germline V gene has CDR1 MRHNA and CDR2 SNTAGT. Trimming removed 2 bases at V and 7 bases at J, with 15 bases between. The CDR3 has 15 amino acids. TCRdb keeps only in-frame clones here, not all; method: immunoSEQ multiplex PCR. The data contain 130,000 to 150,000 clones, 65% to 85% of them singletons. The rearrangement joins TRBV6-4 to TRBJ2-1, with D perhaps matching TRBD2 (9 bases). The origin of this receptor is a woman aged 45 to 65 who had been exposed to COVID-19. What was sequenced was PBMCs or T cells enriched from blood (not recorded which). CDR3 amino acids: CASSDASGDRNEQFF. Here the CDR3 DNA reads TGTGCCAGCAGTGACGCTAGCGGGGACAGGAATGAGCAGTTCTTC.